This T cell receptor (beta chain) was sequenced for a study of somatic mutations in cytotoxic T cells in rheumatoid arthritis. Study information: Patient blood, 25 to 35 ml in EDTA, was obtained immediately after diagnosis and prior to the start of any treatment.

Assay: immunoSEQ multiplex PCR; the TCRdb copy retains only in-frame clones and omits some. The sample lists 10,000 or so clones; 79% were seen once. The sample holds one count of this clone. Germline values: CDR1 LNHDA, CDR2 SQIVND (reference sequence). CDR3 length equals 15 residues. Trimming shortened V by 5 bases and J by 4 bases, and 17 bases separated the two germline ends. The TCR was taken from an adult with rheumatoid arthritis. The rearrangement uses TRBV19 and TRBJ1-2, with D possibly being TRBD1 (6 bases). Sequencing was performed on CD8+ T cells sorted from blood. CDR3 protein: CASSPADRPAYGYTF. CDR3 coding DNA: TGTGCCAGTAGTCCCGCTGACAGGCCCGCCTATGGCTACACCTTC.